This passage covers 5 T cell receptor beta chains from one sample sequenced in a study of CXCR3-negative and CXCR3-positive naive CD8 T cells. Findings of the study overall: The TRB CDR3s that CXCR3-positive naive cells carried were more hydrophobic than those of CXCR3-negative naive cells.

For these TCRs, the target antigens are not known. UMI-tagged TRB cDNA libraries were built via 5' RACE. TCRdb re-called the 5' RACE reads; one entry per CDR3 protein, DNA not given. The sample data list just under 65,000 distinct CDR3 sequences. Sequencing was performed on naive CXCR3+ CD8+ T cells from blood. Specified subset: CD45RO-CCR7+CD27+CD95- naive CD8+ T cells expressing CXCR3 (TNR3+). These receptors all stem from a human donor in good health. Some clones in this sample may be carry-over from other donors' samples.

In terms of frequency, this clonotype is medium-sized. CDR3 protein: CASRLDQTYEQYF. The genes are TRBV5-1 and TRBJ2-7. CDR3 length: 13 residues. CDR1 and CDR2 from the germline V gene are SGHRS and YFSETQ.

The chain links TRBV7-6 to TRBJ2-2; TCRdb lists TRBD2, though no DNA is available to test this call. The germline V gene encodes CDR1 SGHVS and CDR2 FNYEAQ. The CDR3 consists of 17 residues. The CDR3 is CASLGTSGRTNTGELFF.

The chain employs TRBV20-1 and TRBJ2-7; the D call of TRBD2 rests on TCRdb alone, since no DNA is present to check it. CDR1 DFQATT and CDR2 SNEGSKA come from the germline V gene (reference sequence). The CDR3 is made up of 14 amino acids. CDR3 protein: CSASRGDGSYEQYF.

This chain joins TRBV6-5 and TRBJ1-1; TCRdb calls TRBD1, which cannot be checked without DNA. This CDR3 has 15 residues. Germline CDR1 reads MNHEY; CDR2 reads SVGAGI. CDR3 residues: CASSYVIGGHTEAFF.

The rearrangement joins TRBV29-1 to TRBJ1-1. The CDR3 totals 14 residues. Per the germline V gene, CDR1 is SQVTM and CDR2 is ANQGSEA. CDR3 region: CSVGHLGGFTEAFF.